This T cell receptor (beta chain) was sequenced in a study of blood T cell repertoires in COVID-19. Study in general: Nucleic acid was either cDNA or gDNA, and it came from T cells, B-cell-depleted T cells, or PBMCs.

Clones were sequenced by immunoSEQ multiplex PCR, and TCRdb holds only the in-frame ones, with some missing. This table holds over 90,000 clones, 80% to 90% found once. V shed 5 bases and J 2 bases; nucleotides not matched to a gene: 4. The CDR3 spans 15 residues. The germline gives CDR1 SGHAT, CDR2 FQNNGV. Seattle patients were enrolled during active infection and followed longitudinally. The TCR was taken from a man older than 75 with COVID-19, enrolled during active disease. V and J are TRBV11-2 and TRBJ2-7; TRBD2 agrees at 12 bases. The sequencing input was peripheral blood. This chain's CDR3 is CASSRLAGVTYEQYF. Here the CDR3 DNA reads TGTGCCAGCAGCAGACTAGCGGGGGTCACCTACGAGCAGTACTTC.